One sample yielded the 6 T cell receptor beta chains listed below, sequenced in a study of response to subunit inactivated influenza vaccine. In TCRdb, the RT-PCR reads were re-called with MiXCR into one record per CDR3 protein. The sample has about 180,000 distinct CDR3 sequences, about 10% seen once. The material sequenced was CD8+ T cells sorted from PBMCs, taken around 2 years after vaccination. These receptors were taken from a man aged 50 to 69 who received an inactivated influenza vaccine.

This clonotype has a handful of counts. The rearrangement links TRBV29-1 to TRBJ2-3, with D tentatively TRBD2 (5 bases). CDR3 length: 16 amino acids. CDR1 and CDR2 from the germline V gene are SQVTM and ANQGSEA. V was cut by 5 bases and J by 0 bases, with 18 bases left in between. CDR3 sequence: CSVSASRTPSTDTQYF. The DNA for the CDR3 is TGCAGCGTTTCGGCCTCAAGGACTCCTAGCACAGATACGCAGTATTTT.

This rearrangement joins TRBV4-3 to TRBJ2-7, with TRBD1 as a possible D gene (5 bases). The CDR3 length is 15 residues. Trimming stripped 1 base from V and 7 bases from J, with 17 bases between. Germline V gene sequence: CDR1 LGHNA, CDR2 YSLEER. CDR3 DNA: TGCGCCAGCAGCCAAGTTGCCCAGGGTGTGAGAGAGCAGTACTTC. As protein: CASSQVAQGVREQYF.

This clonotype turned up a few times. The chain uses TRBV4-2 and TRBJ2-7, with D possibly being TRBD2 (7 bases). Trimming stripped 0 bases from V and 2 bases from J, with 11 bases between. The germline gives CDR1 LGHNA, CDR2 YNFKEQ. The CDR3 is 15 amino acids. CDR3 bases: TGTGCCAGCAGCCAAGAGAGGGGGGGGGCCTACGAGCAGTACTTC. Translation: CASSQERGGAYEQYF.

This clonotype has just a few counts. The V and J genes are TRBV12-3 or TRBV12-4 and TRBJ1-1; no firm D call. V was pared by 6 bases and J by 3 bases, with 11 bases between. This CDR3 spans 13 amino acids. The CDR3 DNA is TGTGCCAGCAGCCGATCTCATTACACTGAAGCTTTCTTT. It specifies CASSRSHYTEAFF.

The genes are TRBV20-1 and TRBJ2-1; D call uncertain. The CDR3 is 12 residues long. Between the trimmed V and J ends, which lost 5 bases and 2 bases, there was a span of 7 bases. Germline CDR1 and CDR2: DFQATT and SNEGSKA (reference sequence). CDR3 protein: CSAPGPYNEQFF. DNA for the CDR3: TGCAGTGCTCCCGGCCCCTACAATGAGCAGTTCTTC.

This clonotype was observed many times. CDR3 DNA: TGCGCCAGCAGCTTGCCCGAGTCTGGGATTGATCACTACGAGCAGTACTTC. Translation gives CASSLPESGIDHYEQYF. The genes are TRBV5-1 and TRBJ2-7; D is ambiguous. The ends were cut back, 1 base at V and 3 bases at J, with 20 bases in the middle. The CDR3 sequence is 17 residues long. Germline CDR1 SGHRS, CDR2 YFSETQ.